These T cell receptor beta chains were read from a single sample in a study of blood T cell repertoires in COVID-19. Assay: immunoSEQ multiplex PCR; the TCRdb copy retains only in-frame clones and omits some. The data contain fewer than 200,000 clones, about 85% of them seen just once; the ten biggest clones take up about a quarter. The sample taken for sequencing was peripheral blood. The receptors stem from a man aged 55 to 70 with acute or convalescent COVID-19. Both conserved end residues are part of each CDR3. A D gene is named only where the DNA matches it firmly. Not all rows give a size; the values are once, few, many and, for expanded clones, a class.

>TRBJ1-1|-|-|TRBV3-1/TRBV3-2
TGTGCCAGCAGCCTTGCAGGGGACGCTGAAGCTTTCTTT
CASSLAGDAEAFF
>TRBJ1-1|TRBD1|-|TRBV6-5
TGTGCCAGCAAAAGGGGGCGGGTCACTGAAGCTTTCTTT
CASKRGRVTEAFF
>TRBJ1-4|-|-|TRBV5-4
TGTGCCAGCAGCCGCCGGGGGTTGGATGAAAAACTGTTTTTT
CASSRRGLDEKLFF
>TRBJ2-7|-|-|TRBV12-3/TRBV12-4
TGTGCCAGCAGTTCCCGACTGAGATACGAGCAGTACTTC
CASSSRLRYEQYF
>TRBJ2-5|-|-|TRBV5-1
TGCGCCAGCAGCGATAGACAGGTCCAAGAGACCCAGTACTTC
CASSDRQVQETQYF
>TRBJ2-1|TRBD1|-|TRBV9
TGTGCCAGCAGCCCGAAAGGGACAGGGGGCCCCAATGAGCAGTTCTTC
CASSPKGTGGPNEQFF
>TRBJ1-2|-|-|TRBV27
TGTGCCACCGTTAGCGTAAACTATGGCTACACCTTC
CATVSVNYGYTF
>TRBJ2-3|-|-|TRBV10-1
TGCGCCAGCAGTGGAACCATCGCAGGCGTCGGCACAGATACGCAGTATTTT
CASSGTIAGVGTDTQYF
>TRBJ2-2|-|many|TRBV24-1
TGTGCCACGGGGCAATACACCGGGGAGCTGTTTTTT
CATGQYTGELFF
>TRBJ1-3|-|-|TRBV2
TGTGCCAGCACCGGGGGCTCTGGAAACACCATATATTTT
CASTGGSGNTIYF
>TRBJ2-1|TRBD2|-|TRBV9
TGTGCCAGCAGCCCGCCGGGACTAGCGTCCACCTCCTACAATGAGCAGTTCTTC
CASSPPGLASTSYNEQFF
>TRBJ2-1|TRBD2|-|TRBV7-2
TGTGCCAGCAGCCCTAGCGGGAATGAGCAGTTCTTC
CASSPSGNEQFF
>TRBJ2-2|-|-|TRBV14
TGTGCCAGCAGACACCAATCGAACACCGGGGAGCTGTTTTTT
CASRHQSNTGELFF
>TRBJ2-6|TRBD1|-|TRBV5-1
TGCGCCAGCAGCGCGACAGGGGAGTTTTCCAACGTCCTGACTTTC
CASSATGEFSNVLTF
>TRBJ1-2|-|-|TRBV9
TGTGCCAGCAGCGTAGAGCTCAGGGCGCACTATGGCTACACCTTC
CASSVELRAHYGYTF
>TRBJ2-2|-|-|TRBV19
TGTGCCAGTAGTATCCCCGGGACTTTGACCGGGGAGCTGTTTTTT
CASSIPGTLTGELFF
>TRBJ2-3|TRBD1|-|TRBV5-4
TGTGCCAGCAGCCCTCAGACAGGGACAGATACGCAGTATTTT
CASSPQTGTDTQYF
>TRBJ1-1|TRBD1|-|TRBV6-2/TRBV6-3
TGTGCCAGCAGTCCCGGGACAGTGAACACTGAAGCTTTCTTT
CASSPGTVNTEAFF
>TRBJ1-6|-|-|TRBV7-9
TGTGCCAGCAGCTTCCTCAGGGGAGGGTCACCCCTCCACTTT
CASSFLRGGSPLHF
>TRBJ2-2|-|-|TRBV19
TGTGCCAGTATCCAGGGCACCGGGGAGCTGTTTTTT
CASIQGTGELFF
>TRBJ1-6|-|-|TRBV30
TGTGCCTGGAGTGCTCCCCCGACAGGCAAAAATTCACCCCTCCACTTT
CAWSAPPTGKNSPLHF
>TRBJ2-5|TRBD2|-|TRBV5-4
TGTGCCAGCAGCCTGGGACTAGCGGGGGAAGAGACCCAGTACTTC
CASSLGLAGEETQYF
>TRBJ1-6|TRBD1|-|TRBV19
TGTGCCAGTAGTATCGACAGGGGGTTTGATTCACCCCTCCACTTT
CASSIDRGFDSPLHF
>TRBJ1-2|TRBD1|once|TRBV2
TGTGCCAGCAGCGTACAGGGGAGCGGTGGCTACACCTTC
CASSVQGSGGYTF
>TRBJ1-2|TRBD1|-|TRBV4-3
TGCGCCAGCAGCCAGAACAGGGGAGGCTATGGCTACACCTTC
CASSQNRGGYGYTF
>TRBJ2-7|TRBD1|once|TRBV5-1
TGCGCCAGCAGCTTGCGGACAGGGGCATACGAGCAGTACTTC
CASSLRTGAYEQYF
>TRBJ1-6|-|-|TRBV28
TGTGCCAGCAGGGAGCCCGGACAGTCGAATTCACCCCTCCACTTT
CASREPGQSNSPLHF